These 26 T cell receptor beta chains share one sample of origin, sequenced in a study of early T cells in non-severe SARS-CoV-2 infection. TCRdb re-called the 5' RACE reads with MiXCR, one entry per CDR3 protein. Counted here are about 80,000 distinct CDR3 sequences, less than 8% occurring once; the ten biggest clones make up 7.8%. The specimen was whole blood. These receptors were taken from an adult who was a healthcare worker with PCR-confirmed SARS-CoV-2 infection or an uninfected control (not recorded which).

The table lists this clonotype with many counts. The gene calls are TRBV5-4 and TRBJ2-4; 13 nucleotides align to TRBD2. The germline V gene encodes CDR1 SGHNT and CDR2 YYREEE (reference sequence). The CDR3 is 18 residues long. J was trimmed by 0 bases and V by 4 bases; bases with no gene match: 7. CDR3 sequence: CASSVGTSGNLAKNIQYF. The CDR3 nucleotides are TGTGCCAGCAGCGTCGGGACTAGCGGGAACCTAGCCAAAAACATTCAGTACTTC.

This clonotype has ten or more counts. The chain combines TRBV4-2 with TRBJ2-2; 8 bases are a match to TRBD2. The CDR3 is 17 amino acids. Germline CDR1 reads LGHNA; CDR2 reads YNFKEQ. The trim removed 1 base at V and 5 bases at J, leaving 9 bases unmatched. CDR3 sequence reads: CASSQGPNTGGTGELFF. The CDR3 DNA reads TGTGCCAGCAGCCAAGGGCCTAACACGGGAGGGACCGGGGAGCTGTTTTTT.

This chain uses TRBV20-1 with TRBJ1-3, with D unclear. In germline, CDR1 is DFQATT, CDR2 SNEGSKA (reference sequence). The CDR3 has 15 amino acids. V lost 0 bases and J lost 1, with 10 bases in between. The CDR3 DNA reads TGCAGTGCTAGAGATCCGTCGGATTCTGGAAACACCATATATTTT. It is translated as CSARDPSDSGNTIYF.

The V and J genes are TRBV5-4 and TRBJ2-7; D is possibly TRBD1 (5 bases). The CDR3 is 16 residues long. The germline gives CDR1 SGHNT, CDR2 YYREEE (reference sequence). Trimming removed 3 bases from V and 0 bases from J, with 16 bases in between. The CDR3 DNA is TGTGCCAGCAGCTCACCAGAACAGGTCAGCTCCTACGAGCAGTACTTC. Translating it yields CASSSPEQVSSYEQYF.

The rearrangement links TRBV20-1 to TRBJ1-5; possible D gene TRBD1, 5 bases. V lost 4 bases and J 7 bases, leaving 14 bases between the germline ends. This CDR3 is built from 13 residues. Germline V gives CDR1 DFQATT, CDR2 SNEGSKA (reference sequence). CDR3 DNA: TGCAGTGCTACCGGGACCCCGGACCAGCCCCAGCATTTT. Its protein is CSATGTPDQPQHF.

This clonotype occurred many times. J is TRBJ2-1 and V is TRBV7-8; D unresolved. In germline, CDR1 is SGHVS, CDR2 FQNEAQ. This CDR3 region has 12 residues. Trimming took off 2 bases at V and 8 bases at J, with 7 bases between the two ends. The CDR3 is CASSLTTYEQFF. For the CDR3, the DNA is TGTGCCAGCAGCTTAACCACTTATGAGCAGTTCTTC. Complete variable domain (other parts from reference TRBV7-8 and TRBJ2-1): GAGVSQSPRYKVAKRGQDVALRCDPISGHVSLFWYQQALGQGPEFLTYFQNEAQLDKSGLPSDRFFAERPEGSVSTLKIQRTQQEDSAVYLCASSLTTYEQFFGPGTRLTVL.

This clonotype was counted ten times or more. J is TRBJ2-7 and V is TRBV20-1; TRBD2 is a possible D gene (5 bases). This CDR3 region has 11 residues. The germline V and J ends were trimmed by 3 bases and 5 bases, with 8 bases remaining between them. Germline CDR1 DFQATT, CDR2 SNEGSKA (reference sequence). CDR3 protein: CSASYGNEQYF. CDR3 nucleotide sequence: TGCAGTGCTAGTTACGGGAACGAGCAGTACTTC.

This clonotype was detected a few times. The CDR3 region is CATSSADGEHTDTQYF. CDR3 nucleotides: TGTGCCACCAGCAGCGCAGACGGGGAACACACAGATACGCAGTATTTT. The chain carries TRBV15 and TRBJ2-3, with a possible D match to TRBD2 (5 bases). V gave up 3 bases and J gave up 2 bases, with 15 bases separating them. Germline loops: CDR1 LNHNV, CDR2 YYDKDF (reference sequence). This CDR3 has 16 amino acids.

V gene TRBV7-2 combines with J gene TRBJ2-1; D may match TRBD1 or TRBD2 (5 bases each). The germline V gene encodes CDR1 SGHTA and CDR2 FQGNSA. The CDR3 has 18 residues. The germline V and J ends were trimmed by 1 base and 0 bases, with 16 bases remaining between them. The CDR3 region is CASSLVLRGSASYNEQFF. The DNA of the CDR3 is TGTGCCAGCAGCTTAGTTCTTAGGGGTAGCGCCTCCTACAATGAGCAGTTCTTC.

This clonotype was observed a handful of times. The chain is built from TRBV5-6 and TRBJ2-2; no clear D gene. The CDR3 length is 13 residues. CDR1 and CDR2 from the germline V gene are SGHDT and YYEEEE. V was cut by 4 bases and J by 6 bases, with 10 bases left in between. The CDR3 loop is CASSPSMAGELFF. The CDR3 DNA sequence: TGTGCCAGCAGCCCCAGTATGGCCGGGGAGCTGTTTTTT.

CDR3 region: CASSLRDNPSTQYF. The CDR3, as DNA: TGTGCCAGCAGCTTGAGAGACAACCCGTCGACCCAGTACTTC. The chain recombines TRBV5-5 with TRBJ2-5; D is unclear. The V and J ends lost 1 base and 7 bases respectively, with 14 bases between them. CDR3 length equals 14 residues. CDR1 and CDR2 (germline): SGHKS, YYEKEE (reference sequence).

This chain's CDR3 is CASSQEPAANTEAFF. As DNA, the CDR3 is TGTGCCAGCAGCCAAGAACCCGCAGCGAACACTGAAGCTTTCTTT. The rearrangement joins TRBV3-1 to TRBJ1-1; D is unresolved. Between the trimmed V and J ends, which lost 0 bases and 1 base, there was a span of 9 bases. Germline V CDR1 and CDR2: LGHDT, YNNKEL (reference sequence). CDR3 length equals 15 residues. The full variable domain, completed using reference TRBV3-1 and TRBJ1-1, is DTAVSQTPKYLVTQMGNDKSIKCEQNLGHDTMYWYKQDSKKFLKIMFSYNNKELIINETVPNRFSPKSPDKAHLNLHINSLELGDSAVYFCASSQEPAANTEAFFGQGTRLTVV.

This clonotype appeared many times. The V and J genes are TRBV29-1 and TRBJ2-7, with D possibly being TRBD2 (5 bases). Per the germline V gene, CDR1 is SQVTM and CDR2 is ANQGSEA. This CDR3 region has 11 residues. Deletions cut 4 bases from V and 7 bases from J, with 11 bases between. The CDR3 is CSVVGVGEQYF. The DNA of the CDR3 is TGCAGCGTTGTCGGGGTAGGGGAGCAGTACTTC.

This clonotype showed up just a few times. V and J are TRBV4-3 and TRBJ2-2; D is unclear. CDR1 is LGHNA and CDR2 is YSLEER in the germline V gene. V was clipped by 2 bases and J by 1 base, with 14 bases between them. The CDR3 runs to 17 residues. CDR3 coding DNA: TGCGCCAGCAGCCAAAAGTTAGGGCCTCTGAACACCGGGGAGCTGTTTTTT. It is translated as CASSQKLGPLNTGELFF.

Many counts were recorded for this clonotype. The chain recombines TRBV2 with TRBJ2-4; D is possibly TRBD1 (6 bases). V was cut by 5 bases and J by 0 bases, with 11 bases left in between. The germline V gene encodes CDR1 SNHLY and CDR2 FYNNEI. This CDR3 comprises 15 residues. The CDR3 nucleotides read TGTGCCAGCAGTTTACAGGGTCTAGCCAAAAACATTCAGTACTTC. It encodes CASSLQGLAKNIQYF.

A few counts support this clonotype. This chain connects TRBV5-5 to TRBJ1-1, with 9 bases matching TRBD1. This CDR3 contains 16 residues. Trimming took 0 bases from V and 5 from J; bases not matched to a gene: 8. Germline values: CDR1 SGHKS, CDR2 YYEKEE (reference sequence). CDR3 nucleotides: TGTGCCAGCAGCTTGGTGGGAGGACAGGGGATAACTGAAGCTTTCTTT. This gives the protein CASSLVGGQGITEAFF.

The rearrangement uses TRBV12-3 or TRBV12-4 and TRBJ1-2; TRBD1 is a possible D gene (6 bases). Deletions cut 4 bases from V and 8 bases from J, with 11 bases between. The CDR3 has 12 amino acids. CDR3 protein: CASSSNRAGYTF. The DNA for the CDR3 is TGTGCCAGCAGTTCAAACAGGGCAGGCTACACCTTC.

The V call is TRBV5-1, the J call TRBJ2-1, with 8 bases fitting TRBD2. Germline-derived CDR1 and CDR2 are SGHRS and YFSETQ. V trimming: 4 bases; J trimming: 7 bases; junction bases outside the gene matches: 10. The CDR3 totals 15 residues. The CDR3 nucleotides are TGCGCCAGCAGCGGAGGACTAGCAGCGGGGAATGAGCAGTTCTTC. Translated: CASSGGLAAGNEQFF. Full variable domain (missing parts from reference TRBV5-1 and TRBJ2-1): KAGVTQTPRYLIKTRGQQVTLSCSPISGHRSVSWYQQTPGQGLQFLFEYFSETQRNKGNFPGRFSGRQFSNSRSEMNVSTLELGDSALYLCASSGGLAAGNEQFFGPGTRLTVL.

This clonotype was seen more than once but under ten times. This sequence joins TRBV10-1 and TRBJ2-1; no definite D call. This CDR3 has 13 amino acids. Germline CDR1 WNHNN, CDR2 SYGVQD (reference sequence). Trimming took 3 bases from V and 2 from J, leaving 5 bases between them. CDR3 bases: TGCGCCAGCAGTGACCGTCCCTACAATGAGCAGTTCTTC. It encodes CASSDRPYNEQFF.

The J gene is TRBJ2-5, the V gene TRBV2; D remains unclear. Trimming shortened V by 0 bases and J by 7 bases, and 9 bases separated the two germline ends. Germline CDR1 SNHLY, CDR2 FYNNEI. The CDR3 contains 13 residues. The CDR3 protein is CASSEAARGTQYF. For the CDR3, the DNA is TGTGCCAGCAGTGAAGCGGCCCGCGGGACCCAGTACTTC.

This clonotype was found a few times. V gene TRBV20-1 combines with J gene TRBJ2-4, with a possible D match to TRBD1 (5 bases). Germline V gene data show CDR1 as DFQATT and CDR2 as SNEGSKA (reference sequence). V was pared by 0 bases and J by 1 base, with 10 bases between. CDR3 size: 15 residues. CDR3 nucleotide sequence: TGCAGTGCTAGAGACCCAGGGTTTGCCAAAAACATTCAGTACTTC. Translation: CSARDPGFAKNIQYF.

This clonotype appeared many times. J is TRBJ2-5 and V is TRBV5-6; perhaps TRBD1 as D (6 bases). The CDR3 sequence is 15 residues long. Trimming pared 6 bases from V and 2 bases from J, leaving 17 bases between. Looked up from germline, CDR1 is SGHDT and CDR2 is YYEEEE. In nucleotides, the CDR3 is TGTGCCAGCACCCAACTCGACAGGTTACAAGAGACCCAGTACTTC. Its translation: CASTQLDRLQETQYF.

The table lists this clonotype with a few counts. The chain employs TRBV4-2 and TRBJ1-2; 7 positions agree with TRBD1. Per germline, CDR1 LGHNA and CDR2 YNFKEQ. The J segment lost 7 bases and the V segment lost 4 bases, leaving 6 bases of the junction unmatched. The CDR3 spans 13 residues. Written as DNA, the CDR3 is TGTGCCAGCAGCCCTAGACAGGGTCTTGGCTACACCTTC. Translation gives CASSPRQGLGYTF.

This clonotype was observed at least ten times. V is TRBV20-1 and J is TRBJ2-1; 8 bases line up with TRBD2. The V and J ends lost 6 bases and 9 bases, in that order; junction bases with no gene match: 16. The CDR3 extends over 15 amino acids. From germline, CDR1 is DFQATT and CDR2 SNEGSKA (reference sequence). The CDR3 DNA reads TGCAGTGCAACGAAAGGAGCGGGAGAGTGGGGTGAGCAGTTCTTC. This sequence encodes CSATKGAGEWGEQFF.

This clonotype was observed many times. The chain employs TRBV10-2 and TRBJ2-1; the D gene is possibly TRBD2 (5 bases). The CDR3 totals 14 residues. The germline CDR1 and CDR2 sequences are WSHSY and SAAADI. Between the trimmed V and J ends, which lost 2 bases and 4 bases, there was a span of 9 bases. This chain's CDR3 is CASSETSRYNEQFF. In nucleotides, the CDR3 is TGCGCCAGCAGTGAGACTAGTCGGTACAATGAGCAGTTCTTC.

This clonotype has only a few counts. This rearrangement joins TRBV4-2 to TRBJ2-6; D gene unclear. This CDR3 comprises 14 residues. Germline V gene data show CDR1 as LGHNA and CDR2 as YNFKEQ. The V gene lost 8 bases and the J gene lost 0 bases, with 8 bases spanning the gap. The CDR3 bases are TGTGCCAGCCGGCCTGACTCTGGGGCCAACGTCCTGACTTTC. This codes for CASRPDSGANVLTF.